A selection of T cell receptor beta chains follows, all from one sample in a study of PD-L1 blockade in urothelial cancer. Sequencing used immunoSEQ multiplex PCR; TCRdb keeps in-frame clones, though not all of them. The data show approximately 79,000 clones, approximately 86% seen once. This specimen was PBMCs, taken around atezolizumab (anti-PD-L1) treatment. Receptors originate from a man aged 35 to 55 with urothelial cancer. Both conserved end residues are part of each CDR3. A D gene is named only where the DNA matches it firmly. Only some rows state a clone size, as once, few, many or a class for expanded clones.

V,D,J,size,CDR3,DNA
TRBV7-3,NA,TRBJ2-5,NA,CASTKKGTTGKETQYF,TGTGCCAGCACCAAAAAAGGGACAACGGGGAAAGAGACCCAGTACTTC
TRBV28,NA,TRBJ2-2,NA,CASSLTSFPNLQGTNTGELFF,TGTGCCAGCAGTTTGACGAGTTTCCCCAATCTGCAGGGCACGAACACCGGGGAGCTGTTTTTT
TRBV28,NA,TRBJ1-1,NA,CASSKTAMNTEAFF,TGTGCCAGCAGTAAGACAGCCATGAACACTGAAGCTTTCTTT
TRBV6-5,TRBD1,TRBJ1-1,once,CASSPREGATEAFF,TGTGCCAGCAGCCCCCGGGAGGGGGCCACTGAAGCTTTCTTT
TRBV7-3,NA,TRBJ2-7,NA,CASSPNPTPSYEQYF,TGTGCCAGCAGCCCTAACCCGACACCGTCCTACGAGCAGTACTTC
TRBV18,NA,TRBJ2-1,NA,CASSRWDTSSYNEQFF,TGTGCCAGCTCACGATGGGACACCAGCTCCTACAATGAGCAGTTCTTC
TRBV7-2,NA,TRBJ1-2,NA,CASSLGQGTNYGYTF,TGTGCCAGCAGCTTAGGGCAGGGGACTAACTATGGCTACACCTTC
TRBV6-6,NA,TRBJ1-1,NA,CASSGWLTAPNTEAFF,TGTGCCAGCAGTGGGTGGTTGACAGCGCCGAACACTGAAGCTTTCTTT
TRBV10-3,NA,TRBJ2-7,NA,CAIQGEREMDEQYF,TGTGCCATTCAGGGGGAGCGGGAGATGGACGAGCAGTACTTC
TRBV27,NA,TRBJ2-7,NA,CASSLQGTRQYF,TGTGCCAGCAGTTTACAGGGGACGAGGCAGTACTTC
TRBV19,NA,TRBJ2-5,NA,CASSITGEAKTQYF,TGTGCCAGTAGTATTACAGGGGAGGCAAAGACCCAGTACTTC
TRBV6-1,TRBD1,TRBJ1-5,NA,CASRTDRVANQPQHF,TGTGCCAGCAGGACGGACAGGGTAGCGAATCAGCCCCAGCATTTT
TRBV6-1,NA,TRBJ1-2,NA,CASSETIWGDYGYTF,TGTGCCAGCAGTGAAACCATTTGGGGAGACTATGGCTACACCTTC
TRBV9,NA,TRBJ1-1,NA,CASSVAARNTEAFF,TGTGCCAGCAGCGTAGCAGCGCGAAACACTGAAGCTTTCTTT
TRBV7-9,NA,TRBJ2-5,NA,CASSNKQGQETQYF,TGTGCCAGCAGCAACAAACAGGGTCAAGAGACCCAGTACTTC
TRBV4-1,NA,TRBJ2-4,NA,CASSSLSLAKNIQYF,TGCGCCAGCAGCTCACTATCTCTAGCCAAAAACATTCAGTACTTC
TRBV7-6,NA,TRBJ1-1,NA,CASSPEGTPTEAFF,TGTGCCAGCAGCCCCGAGGGCACCCCCACTGAAGCTTTCTTT
TRBV7-2,TRBD2,TRBJ2-5,NA,CASSRRGGGQETQYF,TGTGCCAGCAGCCGCCGGGGGGGAGGCCAAGAGACCCAGTACTTC
TRBV11-2,NA,TRBJ1-1,NA,CASSLGGKGAFKYRTEAFF,TGTGCCAGCAGCTTAGGGGGTAAAGGGGCGTTTAAATACCGCACTGAAGCTTTCTTT
TRBV28,TRBD1,TRBJ1-3,few,CASRSRQGVGGNTIYF,TGTGCCAGCAGGTCACGGCAGGGGGTGGGAGGAAACACCATATATTTT
TRBV15,TRBD1,TRBJ1-1,NA,CATSTVDRRDTEAFF,TGTGCCACCAGCACCGTGGACAGGAGGGACACTGAAGCTTTCTTT
TRBV7-8,TRBD1,TRBJ2-5,NA,CASSLVVGTGRETQYF,TGTGCCAGCAGCTTAGTGGTCGGGACAGGGAGGGAGACCCAGTACTTC
TRBV27,TRBD2,TRBJ2-7,few,CASRGLAGGYEQYF,TGTGCCAGCCGAGGACTAGCGGGCGGATACGAGCAGTACTTC
TRBV28,TRBD1,TRBJ2-7,NA,CASSLDRRIYEQYF,TGTGCCAGCAGTTTGGACAGGAGAATATACGAGCAGTACTTC
TRBV5-6,TRBD1,TRBJ2-1,NA,CASSLFETGAYNEQFF,TGTGCCAGCAGCTTGTTCGAGACAGGGGCCTACAATGAGCAGTTCTTC
TRBV10-1,TRBD1,TRBJ2-1,NA,CASINRGSYNEQFF,TGCGCCAGCATTAACAGGGGTAGCTACAATGAGCAGTTCTTC
TRBV19,NA,TRBJ1-1,NA,CASSQIDRNTEAFF,TGTGCCAGTAGTCAAATCGACAGGAACACTGAAGCTTTCTTT
TRBV28,TRBD1,TRBJ1-5,few,CASSSSGTGYQPQHF,TGTGCCAGCAGTTCATCCGGGACAGGCTATCAGCCCCAGCATTTT
TRBV5-4,TRBD1,TRBJ1-2,NA,CASSSGTGANYGYTF,TGTGCCAGCAGCTCAGGGACAGGGGCTAACTATGGCTACACCTTC
TRBV7-8,NA,TRBJ1-4,once,CASRNEGVGDEKLFF,TGTGCCAGCAGAAACGAGGGGGTCGGTGATGAAAAACTGTTTTTT
TRBV9,TRBD1,TRBJ2-2,NA,CASSVEGQGGTGELFF,TGTGCCAGCAGCGTAGAAGGACAGGGGGGAACCGGGGAGCTGTTTTTT
TRBV9,TRBD2,TRBJ2-5,NA,CASSRLAGGEETQYF,TGTGCCAGCAGTAGACTAGCGGGAGGAGAAGAGACCCAGTACTTC
TRBV11-3,NA,TRBJ2-3,NA,CASSLRGIADTQYF,TGTGCCAGCAGCTTAAGGGGAATAGCTGATACGCAGTATTTT
TRBV10-3,NA,TRBJ1-1,NA,CAISESKPRGLIFMTEAFF,TGTGCCATCAGTGAGTCGAAACCGCGGGGGTTAATTTTCATGACTGAAGCTTTCTTT
TRBV19,NA,TRBJ1-2,NA,CASSSSTSRVYRYTF,TGTGCCAGTAGTTCAAGTACCTCCAGGGTTTATCGCTACACCTTC
TRBV28,NA,TRBJ1-4,once,CAISGKPDEKLFF,TGTGCCATTTCCGGGAAACCGGATGAAAAACTGTTTTTT
TRBV5-6,TRBD1,TRBJ2-7,NA,CASSLGLRGHATYF,TGTGCCAGCAGCTTGGGGCTCAGGGGGCACGCTACGTACTTC
TRBV4-3,TRBD1,TRBJ2-2,NA,CASSPRQGAGELFF,TGCGCCAGCAGCCCTCGACAGGGTGCCGGGGAGCTGTTTTTT
TRBV30,TRBD2,TRBJ2-5,NA,CAWSGAGFNKETQYF,TGTGCCTGGAGTGGAGCGGGATTTAATAAAGAGACCCAGTACTTC
TRBV7-6,TRBD2,TRBJ2-2,NA,CASSLEGAGIWDTGELFF,TGTGCCAGCAGCTTAGAGGGAGCGGGAATTTGGGACACCGGGGAGCTGTTTTTT
TRBV28,NA,TRBJ2-1,NA,CASSFRGFDEQFF,TGTGCCAGCAGTTTTCGGGGTTTCGATGAGCAGTTCTTC
TRBV11-2,NA,TRBJ1-5,NA,CASSLEVGGGQPQHF,TGTGCCAGCAGCTTAGAGGTGGGGGGAGGGCAGCCCCAGCATTTT
TRBV18,TRBD1,TRBJ1-5,few,CASSPGQGRDQPQHF,TGTGCCAGCTCTCCAGGACAGGGAAGGGATCAGCCCCAGCATTTT
TRBV10-1,TRBD1,TRBJ2-2,few,CASRQGRNTGELFF,TGCGCCAGCAGACAGGGGAGGAACACCGGGGAGCTGTTTTTT
TRBV10-3,NA,TRBJ1-4,few,CAISIDSSRGELFF,TGTGCCATCTCCATAGACAGCTCCCGAGGAGAACTGTTTTTT
TRBV19,NA,TRBJ1-5,NA,CASSTADNQPQHF,TGTGCCAGTAGTACGGCGGACAATCAGCCCCAGCATTTT
TRBV7-8,TRBD1,TRBJ2-4,NA,CASSPRQGTPLDIQYF,TGTGCCAGCAGCCCCCGACAGGGTACCCCACTAGACATTCAGTACTTC